The 4 T cell receptor beta chains listed next were all sequenced from one sample in a study of OX40 agonist ivuxolimab in advanced cancers. Sequencing was performed with immunoSEQ multiplex PCR; in TCRdb, only in-frame clones are kept and a portion is missing. The table lists around 64,000 clones, approximately 84% of them singletons. The sample consisted of CD4+ or CD8+ T cells sorted from blood, taken in a trial of the OX40 agonist ivuxolimab. These receptors all stem from an adult with an advanced solid tumor such as melanoma, head and neck, liver or kidney cancer.

The chain recombines TRBV5-1 with TRBJ2-4; 8 bases match TRBD1. The CDR3 runs to 15 residues. Germline CDR1 is SGHRS and CDR2 is YFSETQ. Losses at the gene ends were 0 bases for V and 8 bases for J; bases not matched to a gene: 7. The CDR3 coding sequence is TGCGCCAGCAGCTTGGCCCCGGGACAGGAGGACATTCAGTACTTC. Amino acids: CASSLAPGQEDIQYF. The whole variable domain, filled in from reference TRBV5-1 and TRBJ2-4, reads KAGVTQTPRYLIKTRGQQVTLSCSPISGHRSVSWYQQTPGQGLQFLFEYFSETQRNKGNFPGRFSGRQFSNSRSEMNVSTLELGDSALYLCASSLAPGQEDIQYFGAGTRLSVL.

The sample holds a few counts of this clone. V usage is TRBV5-1 and J usage is TRBJ2-3; D unclear. Trimming pared 1 base from V and 4 bases from J, leaving 13 bases between. The CDR3 length is 15 residues. Germline V gene sequence: CDR1 SGHRS, CDR2 YFSETQ. DNA of the CDR3: TGCGCCAGCAGCTTGTATGGGCTCGTTGCAGATACGCAGTATTTT. Encoded protein: CASSLYGLVADTQYF.

The CDR3 coding sequence is TGTGCCAGCAGCCAAGTAGGGGCCGGTCAATACGAGCAGTACTTC. Translating it yields CASSQVGAGQYEQYF. The chain employs TRBV14 and TRBJ2-7; possibly TRBD1 for D (5 bases). The V end was cut by 1 base, the J end by 4 bases, with 14 bases between. The CDR3 consists of 15 residues. From germline, CDR1 is SGHDN and CDR2 FVKESK.

The chain combines TRBV11-2 with TRBJ1-1; D gene unclear. This CDR3 has 14 amino acids. V lost 5 bases, J lost 0 bases, and 10 bases lay in between. The germline V gene has CDR1 SGHAT and CDR2 FQNNGV. CDR3 nucleotides: TGTGCCAGCAGCCTTCCCCTCATGAACACTGAAGCTTTCTTT. It codes for CASSLPLMNTEAFF.